The clone carrying this T cell receptor (beta chain) was counted between two and nine times. No antigen is known for it. The sample originates from a study of blood T cells in healthy people across ages. General study results and limits: More naive CD4+ cells and higher diversity marked long-lived donors relative to aged donors.

Sample-barcoded 5' priming and a J-beta primer mix drove a second PCR of about 7 to 12 cycles. All cDNA molecules were each tagged by a template-switch adaptor with 12 random nucleotides. TCRdb used MiXCR to reprocess the 5' RACE reads, holding one entry per CDR3 protein. The sample gives around 1,000,000 distinct CDR3 sequences, 20% to 25% of which show up once; around 0.75% is in the top ten. V lost 2 bases to trimming and J lost 0 bases, with 14 bases between them. The germline gives CDR1 LNHDA, CDR2 SQIVND (reference sequence). This CDR3 is 17 amino acids long. The data also belong to a second study, concerning T cells of mothers and their children.

Input material: blood. The receptor's source is a girl aged 2 to 9 in good health. This chain uses TRBV19 with TRBJ1-3; tentatively, D is TRBD1 (5 bases). DNA of the CDR3: TGTGCCAGTAGTATAATCCCCCGACAGACCTCTGGAAACACCATATATTTT. Its translation: CASSIIPRQTSGNTIYF.